This TCR beta chain originates from a study of blood T cell repertoires in COVID-19. As processed by the authors: From reference gene primer amplification, estimates of nucleated cell counts were derived. The repertoire was sequenced with immunoSEQ multiplex PCR; TCRdb's copy has only in-frame clones and lacks some. The V and J calls and clone size were taken over from that table, and D and trimming were inferred from the DNA. The data show about 48,000 clones, roughly 88% seen once. CDR3 size: 17 residues. V lost 4 bases, J lost 0 bases, and 11 bases stayed unmatched. In germline, CDR1 is SGHRS, CDR2 YFSETQ.

Sequences were obtained from peripheral blood. This rearrangement joins TRBV5-1 to TRBJ2-7, with 9 bases identical to TRBD1. The origin of this receptor is a man in his sixties or seventies with acute or convalescent COVID-19. CDR3 nucleotide sequence: TGCGCCAGCAGCACCCAAGCCGGGACAGGGAGCTCCTACGAGCAGTACTTC. Translating gives CASSTQAGTGSSYEQYF.